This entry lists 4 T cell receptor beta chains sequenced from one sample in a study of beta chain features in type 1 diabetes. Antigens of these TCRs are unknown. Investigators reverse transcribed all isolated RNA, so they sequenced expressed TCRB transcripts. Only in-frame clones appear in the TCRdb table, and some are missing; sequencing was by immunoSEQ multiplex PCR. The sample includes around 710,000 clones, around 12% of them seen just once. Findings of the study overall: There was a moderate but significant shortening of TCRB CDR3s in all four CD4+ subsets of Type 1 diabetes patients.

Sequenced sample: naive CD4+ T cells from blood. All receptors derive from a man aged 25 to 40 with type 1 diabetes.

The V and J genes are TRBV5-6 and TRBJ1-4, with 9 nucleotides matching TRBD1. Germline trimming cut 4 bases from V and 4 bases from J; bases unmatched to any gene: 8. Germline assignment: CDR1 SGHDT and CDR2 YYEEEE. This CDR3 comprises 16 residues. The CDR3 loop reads CASSRGVDRGNEKLFF. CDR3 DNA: TGTGCCAGCAGCCGGGGCGTGGACAGGGGTAATGAAAAACTGTTTTTT.

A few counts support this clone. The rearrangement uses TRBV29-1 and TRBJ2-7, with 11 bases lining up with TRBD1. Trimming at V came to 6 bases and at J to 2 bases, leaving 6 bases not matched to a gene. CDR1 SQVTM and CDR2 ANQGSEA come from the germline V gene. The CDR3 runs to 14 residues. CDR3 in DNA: TGCAGCGTGCTTGGGACAGGGGGTACCTACGAGCAGTACTTC. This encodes CSVLGTGGTYEQYF.

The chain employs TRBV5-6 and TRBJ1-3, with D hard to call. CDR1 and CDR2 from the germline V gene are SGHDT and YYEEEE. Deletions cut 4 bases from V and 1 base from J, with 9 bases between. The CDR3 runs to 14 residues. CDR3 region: CASSSPGSGNTIYF. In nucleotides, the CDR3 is TGTGCCAGCAGCAGCCCCGGGTCTGGAAACACCATATATTTT.

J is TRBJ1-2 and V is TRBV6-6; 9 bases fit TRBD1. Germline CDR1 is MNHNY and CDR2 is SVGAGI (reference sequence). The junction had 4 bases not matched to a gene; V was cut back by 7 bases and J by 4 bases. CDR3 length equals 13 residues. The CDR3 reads CASTVTGGYGYTF. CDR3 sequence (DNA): TGTGCCAGCACCGTGACAGGGGGCTATGGCTACACCTTC.